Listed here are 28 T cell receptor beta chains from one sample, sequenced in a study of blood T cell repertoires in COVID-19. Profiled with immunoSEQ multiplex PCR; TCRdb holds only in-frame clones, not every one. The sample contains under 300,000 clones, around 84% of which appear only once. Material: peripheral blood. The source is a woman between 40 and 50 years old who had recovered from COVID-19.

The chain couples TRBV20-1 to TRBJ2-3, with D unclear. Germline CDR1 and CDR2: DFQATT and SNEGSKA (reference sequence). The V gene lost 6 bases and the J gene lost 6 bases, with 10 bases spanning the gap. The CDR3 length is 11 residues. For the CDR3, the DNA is TGCAGTGCCCAGAGAGCGGATACGCAGTATTTT. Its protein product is CSAQRADTQYF.

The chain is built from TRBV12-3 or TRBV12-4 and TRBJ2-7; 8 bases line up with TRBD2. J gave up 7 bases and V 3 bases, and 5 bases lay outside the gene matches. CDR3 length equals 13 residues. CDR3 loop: CASSFREGGEQYF. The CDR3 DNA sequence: TGTGCCAGCAGTTTTCGGGAGGGGGGAGAGCAGTACTTC.

As DNA, the CDR3 is TGTGCCAGCAGACCGGGTTTCGGGACAGGCAGGGGCTACGAGCAGTACTTC. It codes for CASRPGFGTGRGYEQYF. The rearrangement links TRBV7-9 to TRBJ2-7; TRBD1 agrees at 8 bases. Trimming at V came to 6 bases and at J to 3 bases, leaving 16 bases not matched to a gene. CDR3 length: 17 residues. CDR1 is SEHNR, CDR2 FQNEAQ, per germline (reference sequence).

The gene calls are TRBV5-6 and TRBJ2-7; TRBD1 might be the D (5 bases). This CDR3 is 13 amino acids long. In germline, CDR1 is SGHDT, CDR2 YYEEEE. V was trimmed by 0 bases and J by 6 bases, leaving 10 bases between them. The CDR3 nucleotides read TGTGCCAGCAGCTTGGTTAGGGGCGGCGAGCAGTACTTC. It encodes CASSLVRGGEQYF.

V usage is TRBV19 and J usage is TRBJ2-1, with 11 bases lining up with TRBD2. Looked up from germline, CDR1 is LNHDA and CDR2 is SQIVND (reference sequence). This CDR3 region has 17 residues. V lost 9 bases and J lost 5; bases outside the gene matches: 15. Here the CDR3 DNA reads TGTGCCAGCGGTGAACTTAGCGGGGGGGCCGTAGACAATGAGCAGTTCTTC. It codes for CASGELSGGAVDNEQFF.

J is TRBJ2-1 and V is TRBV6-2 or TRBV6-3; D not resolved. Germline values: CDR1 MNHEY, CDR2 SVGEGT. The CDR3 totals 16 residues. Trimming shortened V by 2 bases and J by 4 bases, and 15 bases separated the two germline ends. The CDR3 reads CASSYRPITQYNEQFF. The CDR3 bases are TGTGCCAGCAGTTACCGTCCTATAACCCAATACAATGAGCAGTTCTTC.

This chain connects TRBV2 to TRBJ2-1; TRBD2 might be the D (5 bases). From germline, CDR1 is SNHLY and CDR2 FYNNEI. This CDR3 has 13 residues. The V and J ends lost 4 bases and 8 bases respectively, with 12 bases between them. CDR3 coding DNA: TGTGCCAGCAGTGTTAACAACGGGGATGAGCAGTTCTTC. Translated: CASSVNNGDEQFF.

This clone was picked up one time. The CDR3 DNA reads TGTGCCAGCAGTTCCGGGTACCCGAACACTGAAGCTTTCTTT. This encodes CASSSGYPNTEAFF. The chain links TRBV6-4 to TRBJ1-1; D gene ambiguous. CDR3 length: 14 residues. Germline V gene lookup returns CDR1 MRHNA and CDR2 SNTAGT. V lost 5 bases, J lost 1 base, and 11 bases lay in between.

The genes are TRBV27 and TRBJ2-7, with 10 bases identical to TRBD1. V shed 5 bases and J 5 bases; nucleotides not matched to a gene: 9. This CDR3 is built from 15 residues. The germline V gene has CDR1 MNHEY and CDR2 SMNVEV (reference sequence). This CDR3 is CASSSRQGAIDEQYF. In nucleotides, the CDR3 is TGTGCCAGCAGTAGCAGACAGGGGGCTATCGACGAGCAGTACTTC.

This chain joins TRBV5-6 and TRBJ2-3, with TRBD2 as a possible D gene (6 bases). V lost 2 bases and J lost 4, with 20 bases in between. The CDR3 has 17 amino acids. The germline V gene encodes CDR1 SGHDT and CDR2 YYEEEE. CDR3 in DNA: TGTGCCAGCAGCTTCCGGGGACTTGGGGGGTTTGCAGATACGCAGTATTTT. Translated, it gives CASSFRGLGGFADTQYF.

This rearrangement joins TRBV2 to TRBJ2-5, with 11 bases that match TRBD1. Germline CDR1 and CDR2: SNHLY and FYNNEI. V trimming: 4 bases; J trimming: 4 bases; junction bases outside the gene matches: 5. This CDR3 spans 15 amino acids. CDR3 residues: CASSGTGGTGETQYF. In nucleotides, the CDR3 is TGTGCCAGCAGTGGGACAGGGGGCACGGGAGAGACCCAGTACTTC.

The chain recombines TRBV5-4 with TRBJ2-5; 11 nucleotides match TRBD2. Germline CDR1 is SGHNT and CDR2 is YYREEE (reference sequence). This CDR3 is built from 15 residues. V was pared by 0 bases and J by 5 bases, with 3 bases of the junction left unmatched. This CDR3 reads CASSLAPSGGETQYF. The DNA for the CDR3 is TGTGCCAGCAGCTTGGCCCCTAGCGGGGGGGAGACCCAGTACTTC. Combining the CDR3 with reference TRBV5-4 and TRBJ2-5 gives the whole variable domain ETGVTQSPTHLIKTRGQQVTLRCSSQSGHNTVSWYQQALGQGPQFIFQYYREEENGRGNFPPRFSGLQFPNYSSELNVNALELDDSALYLCASSLAPSGGETQYFGPGTRLLVL.

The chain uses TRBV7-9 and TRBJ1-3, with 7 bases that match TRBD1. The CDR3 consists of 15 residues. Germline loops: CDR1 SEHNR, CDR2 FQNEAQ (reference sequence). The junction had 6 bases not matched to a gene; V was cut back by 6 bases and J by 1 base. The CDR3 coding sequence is TGTGCCAGCAGTAGCGACAGGGTATCTGGAAACACCATATATTTT. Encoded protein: CASSSDRVSGNTIYF.

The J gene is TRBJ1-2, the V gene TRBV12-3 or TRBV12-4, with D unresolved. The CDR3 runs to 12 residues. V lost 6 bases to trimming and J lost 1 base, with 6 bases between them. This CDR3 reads CASSQNNYGYTF. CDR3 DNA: TGTGCCAGCAGCCAGAATAACTATGGCTACACCTTC.

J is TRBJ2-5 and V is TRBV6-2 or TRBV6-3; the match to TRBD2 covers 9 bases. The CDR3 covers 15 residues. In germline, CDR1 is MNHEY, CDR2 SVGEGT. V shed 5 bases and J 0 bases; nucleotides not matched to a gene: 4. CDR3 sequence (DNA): TGTGCCAGCAGTGATCCTAGCGGGGACCAAGAGACCCAGTACTTC. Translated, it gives CASSDPSGDQETQYF.

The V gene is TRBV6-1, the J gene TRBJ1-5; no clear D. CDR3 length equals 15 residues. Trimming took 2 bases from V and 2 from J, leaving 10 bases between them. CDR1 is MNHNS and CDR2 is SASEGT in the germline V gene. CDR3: CASSESTGGNQPQHF. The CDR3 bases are TGTGCCAGCAGTGAATCAACGGGAGGCAATCAGCCCCAGCATTTT.

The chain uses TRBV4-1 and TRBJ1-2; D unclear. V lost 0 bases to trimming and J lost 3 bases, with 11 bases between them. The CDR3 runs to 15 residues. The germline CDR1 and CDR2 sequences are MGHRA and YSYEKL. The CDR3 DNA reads TGCGCCAGCAGCCAAGAAGGTTCGGAGCACTATGGCTACACCTTC. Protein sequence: CASSQEGSEHYGYTF.

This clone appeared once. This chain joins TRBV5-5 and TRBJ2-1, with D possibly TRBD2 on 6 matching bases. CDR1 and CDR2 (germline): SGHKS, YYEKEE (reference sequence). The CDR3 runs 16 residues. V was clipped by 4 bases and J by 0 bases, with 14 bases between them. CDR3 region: CASSPGGGSSYNEQFF. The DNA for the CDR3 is TGTGCCAGCAGCCCCGGAGGAGGGAGCTCCTACAATGAGCAGTTCTTC.

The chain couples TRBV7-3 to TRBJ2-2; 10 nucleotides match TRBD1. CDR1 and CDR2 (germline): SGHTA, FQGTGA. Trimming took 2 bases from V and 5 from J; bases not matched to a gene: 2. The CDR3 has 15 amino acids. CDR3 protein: CASSLGQGGTGELFF. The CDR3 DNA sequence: TGTGCCAGCAGCTTAGGACAGGGGGGAACCGGGGAGCTGTTTTTT. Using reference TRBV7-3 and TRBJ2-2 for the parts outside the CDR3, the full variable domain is GAGVSQTPSNKVTEKGKYVELRCDPISGHTALYWYRQSLGQGPEFLIYFQGTGAADDSGLPNDRFFAVRPEGSVSTLKIQRTERGDSAVYLCASSLGQGGTGELFFGEGSRLTVL.

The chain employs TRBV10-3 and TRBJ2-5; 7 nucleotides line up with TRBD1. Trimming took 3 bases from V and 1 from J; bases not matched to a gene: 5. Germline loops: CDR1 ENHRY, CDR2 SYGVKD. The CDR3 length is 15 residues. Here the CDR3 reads CAISEQEGAQETQYF. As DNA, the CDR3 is TGTGCCATCAGTGAACAAGAGGGGGCCCAAGAGACCCAGTACTTC.

The CDR3 is CASSPYGTGGSRAYGYTF. Written as DNA, the CDR3 is TGTGCCAGCAGCCCCTACGGGACAGGGGGCAGTCGGGCCTATGGCTACACCTTC. V and J are TRBV3-1 (or the pseudogene TRBV3-2) and TRBJ1-2; 12 positions agree with TRBD1. Unmatched junction bases numbered 13, after V lost 4 bases and J lost 4 bases. CDR1 and CDR2 from the germline V gene are LGHDT and YNNKEL (reference sequence). This CDR3 contains 18 residues.

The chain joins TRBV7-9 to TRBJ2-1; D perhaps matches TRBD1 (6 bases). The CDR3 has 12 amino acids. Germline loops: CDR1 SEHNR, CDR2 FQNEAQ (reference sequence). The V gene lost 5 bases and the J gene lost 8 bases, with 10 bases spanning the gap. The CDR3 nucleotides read TGTGCCAGCAGCCTATACAGGGATGAGCAGTTCTTC. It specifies CASSLYRDEQFF.

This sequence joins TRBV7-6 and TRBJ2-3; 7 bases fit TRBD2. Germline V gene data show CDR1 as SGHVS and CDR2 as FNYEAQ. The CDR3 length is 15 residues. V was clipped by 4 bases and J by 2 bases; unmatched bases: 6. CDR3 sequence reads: CASSSYGGTTDTQYF. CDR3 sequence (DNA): TGTGCCAGCAGCTCGTACGGGGGGACCACAGATACGCAGTATTTT.

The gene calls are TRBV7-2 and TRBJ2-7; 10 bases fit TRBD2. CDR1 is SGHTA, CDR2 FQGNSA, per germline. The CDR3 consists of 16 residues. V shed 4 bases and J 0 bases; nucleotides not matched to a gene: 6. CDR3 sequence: CASSSATSGVSYEQYF. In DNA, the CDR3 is TGTGCCAGCAGCTCCGCCACTAGCGGGGTCTCCTACGAGCAGTACTTC.

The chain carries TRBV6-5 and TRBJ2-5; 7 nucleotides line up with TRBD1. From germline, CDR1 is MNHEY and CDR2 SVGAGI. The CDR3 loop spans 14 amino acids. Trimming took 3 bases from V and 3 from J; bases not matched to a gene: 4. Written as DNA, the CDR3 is TGTGCCAGCAGTTATTCAGACAGGGAAGAGACCCAGTACTTC. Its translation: CASSYSDREETQYF.

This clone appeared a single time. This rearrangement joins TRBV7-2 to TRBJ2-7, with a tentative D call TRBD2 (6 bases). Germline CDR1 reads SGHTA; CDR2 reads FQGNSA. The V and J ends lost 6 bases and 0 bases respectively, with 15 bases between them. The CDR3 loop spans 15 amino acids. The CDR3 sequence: CASRHPGLSSYEQYF. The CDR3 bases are TGTGCCAGCAGACATCCGGGACTCAGCTCCTACGAGCAGTACTTC. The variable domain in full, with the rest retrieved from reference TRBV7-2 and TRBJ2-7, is GAGVSQSPSNKVTEKGKDVELRCDPISGHTALYWYRQSLGQGLEFLIYFQGNSAPDKSGLPSDRFSAERTGGSVSTLTIQRTQQEDSAVYLCASRHPGLSSYEQYFGPGTRLTVT.

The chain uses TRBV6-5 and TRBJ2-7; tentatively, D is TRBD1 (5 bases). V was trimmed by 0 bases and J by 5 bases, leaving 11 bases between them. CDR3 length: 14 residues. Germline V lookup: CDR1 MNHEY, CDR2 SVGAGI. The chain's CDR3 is CASSYSAGIHEQYF. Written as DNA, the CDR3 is TGTGCCAGCAGTTACTCGGCAGGGATACACGAGCAGTACTTC.

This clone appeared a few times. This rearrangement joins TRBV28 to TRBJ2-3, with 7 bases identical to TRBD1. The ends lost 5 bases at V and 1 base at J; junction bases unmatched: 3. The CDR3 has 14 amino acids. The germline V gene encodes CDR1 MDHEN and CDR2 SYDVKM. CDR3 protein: CASSLGTGTDTQYF. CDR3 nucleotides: TGTGCCAGCAGTCTCGGGACAGGCACAGATACGCAGTATTTT.